This T cell receptor (beta chain) was obtained from a study of T cell responses to AZD1222 COVID-19 vaccine. Study findings and constraints: Spike-specific TCR repertoires showed rising breadth and depth after two AZD1222 doses. At baseline, seropositivity was found in only six or seven AZD1222 recipients.

As to this clone: Its antigen is unidentified.

V was pared by 3 bases and J by 8 bases, with 10 bases between. The CDR3 has 12 residues. Germline V CDR1 and CDR2: MNHEY, SMNVEV (reference sequence). Sequencing was performed with immunoSEQ multiplex PCR; in TCRdb, only in-frame clones are kept and a portion is missing. This table has about 180,000 clones, roughly 91% appearing once. This TCR was sampled from an adult who received the AZD1222 COVID-19 vaccine. This material consisted of peripheral blood, taken 28 days after the second AZD1222 dose. V and J are TRBV27 and TRBJ1-1, with D uncertain. For the CDR3, the DNA is TGTGCCAGCAGTTTTCCGGGAGCCGAAGCTTTCTTT. Translating it yields CASSFPGAEAFF.